The 13 T cell receptor beta chains in this list originate from one sample, sequenced in a study of STAT5B mutations in CD4+ large granular lymphocyte leukemia. TCRdb keeps only in-frame clones here, not all; method: immunoSEQ multiplex PCR. The sample lists over 25,000 clones, around 76% occurring once. The sample comprised CD4+ T cells from blood buffy coats. These receptors came from a human donor in good health.

This clone has just one count. This rearrangement joins TRBV11-3 to TRBJ2-1; TRBD2 matches at 14 bases. This CDR3 is 16 amino acids long. V trimming: 5 bases; J trimming: 5 bases; junction bases outside the gene matches: 5. CDR1 is SGHNT, CDR2 YENEEA, per germline. Here the CDR3 DNA reads TGTGCCAGCAGCGGGCGACTAGCGGGAGGGAACAATGAGCAGTTCTTC. Amino acid sequence: CASSGRLAGGNNEQFF.

CDR3 sequence (DNA): TGTGCCAGCAGCTTAGCCGGGACTGGGAACACTGAAGCTTTCTTT. It encodes CASSLAGTGNTEAFF. V is TRBV7-8 and J is TRBJ1-1; TRBD1 is a possible D gene (5 bases). The V end lost 0 bases, the J end lost 1 base, and 9 bases lay between the germline ends. The germline gives CDR1 SGHVS, CDR2 FQNEAQ. This CDR3 region has 15 residues.

This rearrangement joins TRBV5-1 to TRBJ1-1; a weak D match, TRBD1 (6 bases). CDR3 length equals 14 residues. Deletions cut 4 bases from V and 3 bases from J, with 13 bases between. Germline assignment: CDR1 SGHRS and CDR2 YFSETQ. CDR3 nucleotide sequence: TGCGCCAGCAGCGCTCAGGGGTATTACACTGAAGCTTTCTTT. Residues: CASSAQGYYTEAFF.

The V call is TRBV15, the J call TRBJ1-4; TRBD1 matches 7 bases. With 0 bases clipped from V and 7 bases from J, the junction kept 11 bases outside the gene matches. The CDR3 loop spans 17 amino acids. CDR1 is LNHNV and CDR2 is YYDKDF in the germline V gene (reference sequence). The CDR3 reads CATSRDLVGGGVEKLFF. CDR3 nucleotides: TGTGCCACCAGCAGAGATCTGGTAGGAGGGGGCGTTGAAAAACTGTTTTTT.

The rearrangement links TRBV5-4 to TRBJ2-5; 11 bases are a match to TRBD2. V gave up 0 bases and J gave up 3 bases; unmatched junction bases: 4. The CDR3 is made up of 16 amino acids. In germline, CDR1 is SGHNT, CDR2 YYREEE (reference sequence). The CDR3 DNA is TGTGCCAGCAGCTTGGGGGGACTAGCGGCCGAAGAGACCCAGTACTTC. Its protein product is CASSLGGLAAEETQYF.

The chain combines TRBV23-1 with TRBJ1-2; D remains ambiguous. TRBV23-1 carries the ORF label, with uncertain function. Deletions cut 2 bases from V and 3 bases from J, with 4 bases between. The CDR3 loop spans 12 amino acids. CDR3 amino acids: CASSQLDYGYTF. The CDR3 nucleotides are TGCGCCAGCAGTCAACTAGACTATGGCTACACCTTC.

The chain has TRBV6-1 and TRBJ1-5; no definite D call. CDR1 is MNHNS, CDR2 SASEGT, per germline. Trimming removed 2 bases at V and 4 bases at J, with 6 bases between. CDR3 length: 13 residues. The CDR3 nucleotides read TGTGCCAGCAGTGAACTCCGAAATCAGCCCCAGCATTTT. Amino acid sequence: CASSELRNQPQHF.

The gene calls are TRBV2 and TRBJ2-2; 9 bases are a match to TRBD1. Trimming at V came to 6 bases and at J to 4 bases, leaving 6 bases not matched to a gene. CDR1 SNHLY and CDR2 FYNNEI come from the germline V gene. CDR3 size: 15 residues. The CDR3 nucleotides read TGTGCCAGCAGACAGGGACAGGGAGGCACCGGGGAGCTGTTTTTT. This gives the protein CASRQGQGGTGELFF.

This clone was observed a few times. This chain uses TRBV19 with TRBJ2-1; D gene unclear. V was shortened by 5 bases and J by 0 bases, with 8 bases between the two germline ends. CDR1 is LNHDA, CDR2 SQIVND, per germline (reference sequence). The CDR3 consists of 14 residues. The DNA of the CDR3 is TGTGCCAGTAGTGCCCCTAGCTCCTACAATGAGCAGTTCTTC. It yields the protein CASSAPSSYNEQFF.

This clone was detected only once. The V and J genes are TRBV11-3 and TRBJ1-1; no definite D call. This CDR3 contains 13 residues. Germline CDR1 reads SGHNT; CDR2 reads YENEEA. V lost 0 bases to trimming and J lost 1 base, with 3 bases between them. The CDR3 sequence: CASSLERNTEAFF. CDR3 nucleotide sequence: TGTGCCAGCAGCTTAGAGAGGAACACTGAAGCTTTCTTT.

The V call is TRBV5-8, the J call TRBJ1-2, with TRBD1 as a possible D gene (6 bases). The CDR3 has 16 amino acids. Germline V gene sequence: CDR1 SGHTS, CDR2 YDEGEE. Trimming stripped 2 bases from V and 2 bases from J, with 16 bases between. The CDR3 DNA reads TGTGCCAGCAGCTTCTTCCTGGGGGGGCTCAACTATGGCTACACCTTC. Translated: CASSFFLGGLNYGYTF.

This clone was detected only once. As DNA, the CDR3 is TGCGCCAGCAGCACCGGGACAGATAATTCACCCCTCCACTTT. It encodes CASSTGTDNSPLHF. This chain links TRBV5-1 with TRBJ1-6; 7 bases fit TRBD1. The length of the CDR3 is 14 residues. From germline, CDR1 is SGHRS and CDR2 YFSETQ. Losses at the gene ends were 4 bases for V and 5 bases for J; bases not matched to a gene: 3.

The chain uses TRBV25-1 and TRBJ2-3; D possibly matches TRBD1 or TRBD2 (5 bases each). Germline V gene sequence: CDR1 MGHDK, CDR2 SYGVNS. The length of the CDR3 is 15 residues. V lost 1 base to trimming and J lost 6 bases, with 14 bases between them. CDR3 region: CASSEFGTYSDTQYF. Written as DNA, the CDR3 is TGTGCCAGCAGTGAATTTGGGACCTATTCCGATACGCAGTATTTT.